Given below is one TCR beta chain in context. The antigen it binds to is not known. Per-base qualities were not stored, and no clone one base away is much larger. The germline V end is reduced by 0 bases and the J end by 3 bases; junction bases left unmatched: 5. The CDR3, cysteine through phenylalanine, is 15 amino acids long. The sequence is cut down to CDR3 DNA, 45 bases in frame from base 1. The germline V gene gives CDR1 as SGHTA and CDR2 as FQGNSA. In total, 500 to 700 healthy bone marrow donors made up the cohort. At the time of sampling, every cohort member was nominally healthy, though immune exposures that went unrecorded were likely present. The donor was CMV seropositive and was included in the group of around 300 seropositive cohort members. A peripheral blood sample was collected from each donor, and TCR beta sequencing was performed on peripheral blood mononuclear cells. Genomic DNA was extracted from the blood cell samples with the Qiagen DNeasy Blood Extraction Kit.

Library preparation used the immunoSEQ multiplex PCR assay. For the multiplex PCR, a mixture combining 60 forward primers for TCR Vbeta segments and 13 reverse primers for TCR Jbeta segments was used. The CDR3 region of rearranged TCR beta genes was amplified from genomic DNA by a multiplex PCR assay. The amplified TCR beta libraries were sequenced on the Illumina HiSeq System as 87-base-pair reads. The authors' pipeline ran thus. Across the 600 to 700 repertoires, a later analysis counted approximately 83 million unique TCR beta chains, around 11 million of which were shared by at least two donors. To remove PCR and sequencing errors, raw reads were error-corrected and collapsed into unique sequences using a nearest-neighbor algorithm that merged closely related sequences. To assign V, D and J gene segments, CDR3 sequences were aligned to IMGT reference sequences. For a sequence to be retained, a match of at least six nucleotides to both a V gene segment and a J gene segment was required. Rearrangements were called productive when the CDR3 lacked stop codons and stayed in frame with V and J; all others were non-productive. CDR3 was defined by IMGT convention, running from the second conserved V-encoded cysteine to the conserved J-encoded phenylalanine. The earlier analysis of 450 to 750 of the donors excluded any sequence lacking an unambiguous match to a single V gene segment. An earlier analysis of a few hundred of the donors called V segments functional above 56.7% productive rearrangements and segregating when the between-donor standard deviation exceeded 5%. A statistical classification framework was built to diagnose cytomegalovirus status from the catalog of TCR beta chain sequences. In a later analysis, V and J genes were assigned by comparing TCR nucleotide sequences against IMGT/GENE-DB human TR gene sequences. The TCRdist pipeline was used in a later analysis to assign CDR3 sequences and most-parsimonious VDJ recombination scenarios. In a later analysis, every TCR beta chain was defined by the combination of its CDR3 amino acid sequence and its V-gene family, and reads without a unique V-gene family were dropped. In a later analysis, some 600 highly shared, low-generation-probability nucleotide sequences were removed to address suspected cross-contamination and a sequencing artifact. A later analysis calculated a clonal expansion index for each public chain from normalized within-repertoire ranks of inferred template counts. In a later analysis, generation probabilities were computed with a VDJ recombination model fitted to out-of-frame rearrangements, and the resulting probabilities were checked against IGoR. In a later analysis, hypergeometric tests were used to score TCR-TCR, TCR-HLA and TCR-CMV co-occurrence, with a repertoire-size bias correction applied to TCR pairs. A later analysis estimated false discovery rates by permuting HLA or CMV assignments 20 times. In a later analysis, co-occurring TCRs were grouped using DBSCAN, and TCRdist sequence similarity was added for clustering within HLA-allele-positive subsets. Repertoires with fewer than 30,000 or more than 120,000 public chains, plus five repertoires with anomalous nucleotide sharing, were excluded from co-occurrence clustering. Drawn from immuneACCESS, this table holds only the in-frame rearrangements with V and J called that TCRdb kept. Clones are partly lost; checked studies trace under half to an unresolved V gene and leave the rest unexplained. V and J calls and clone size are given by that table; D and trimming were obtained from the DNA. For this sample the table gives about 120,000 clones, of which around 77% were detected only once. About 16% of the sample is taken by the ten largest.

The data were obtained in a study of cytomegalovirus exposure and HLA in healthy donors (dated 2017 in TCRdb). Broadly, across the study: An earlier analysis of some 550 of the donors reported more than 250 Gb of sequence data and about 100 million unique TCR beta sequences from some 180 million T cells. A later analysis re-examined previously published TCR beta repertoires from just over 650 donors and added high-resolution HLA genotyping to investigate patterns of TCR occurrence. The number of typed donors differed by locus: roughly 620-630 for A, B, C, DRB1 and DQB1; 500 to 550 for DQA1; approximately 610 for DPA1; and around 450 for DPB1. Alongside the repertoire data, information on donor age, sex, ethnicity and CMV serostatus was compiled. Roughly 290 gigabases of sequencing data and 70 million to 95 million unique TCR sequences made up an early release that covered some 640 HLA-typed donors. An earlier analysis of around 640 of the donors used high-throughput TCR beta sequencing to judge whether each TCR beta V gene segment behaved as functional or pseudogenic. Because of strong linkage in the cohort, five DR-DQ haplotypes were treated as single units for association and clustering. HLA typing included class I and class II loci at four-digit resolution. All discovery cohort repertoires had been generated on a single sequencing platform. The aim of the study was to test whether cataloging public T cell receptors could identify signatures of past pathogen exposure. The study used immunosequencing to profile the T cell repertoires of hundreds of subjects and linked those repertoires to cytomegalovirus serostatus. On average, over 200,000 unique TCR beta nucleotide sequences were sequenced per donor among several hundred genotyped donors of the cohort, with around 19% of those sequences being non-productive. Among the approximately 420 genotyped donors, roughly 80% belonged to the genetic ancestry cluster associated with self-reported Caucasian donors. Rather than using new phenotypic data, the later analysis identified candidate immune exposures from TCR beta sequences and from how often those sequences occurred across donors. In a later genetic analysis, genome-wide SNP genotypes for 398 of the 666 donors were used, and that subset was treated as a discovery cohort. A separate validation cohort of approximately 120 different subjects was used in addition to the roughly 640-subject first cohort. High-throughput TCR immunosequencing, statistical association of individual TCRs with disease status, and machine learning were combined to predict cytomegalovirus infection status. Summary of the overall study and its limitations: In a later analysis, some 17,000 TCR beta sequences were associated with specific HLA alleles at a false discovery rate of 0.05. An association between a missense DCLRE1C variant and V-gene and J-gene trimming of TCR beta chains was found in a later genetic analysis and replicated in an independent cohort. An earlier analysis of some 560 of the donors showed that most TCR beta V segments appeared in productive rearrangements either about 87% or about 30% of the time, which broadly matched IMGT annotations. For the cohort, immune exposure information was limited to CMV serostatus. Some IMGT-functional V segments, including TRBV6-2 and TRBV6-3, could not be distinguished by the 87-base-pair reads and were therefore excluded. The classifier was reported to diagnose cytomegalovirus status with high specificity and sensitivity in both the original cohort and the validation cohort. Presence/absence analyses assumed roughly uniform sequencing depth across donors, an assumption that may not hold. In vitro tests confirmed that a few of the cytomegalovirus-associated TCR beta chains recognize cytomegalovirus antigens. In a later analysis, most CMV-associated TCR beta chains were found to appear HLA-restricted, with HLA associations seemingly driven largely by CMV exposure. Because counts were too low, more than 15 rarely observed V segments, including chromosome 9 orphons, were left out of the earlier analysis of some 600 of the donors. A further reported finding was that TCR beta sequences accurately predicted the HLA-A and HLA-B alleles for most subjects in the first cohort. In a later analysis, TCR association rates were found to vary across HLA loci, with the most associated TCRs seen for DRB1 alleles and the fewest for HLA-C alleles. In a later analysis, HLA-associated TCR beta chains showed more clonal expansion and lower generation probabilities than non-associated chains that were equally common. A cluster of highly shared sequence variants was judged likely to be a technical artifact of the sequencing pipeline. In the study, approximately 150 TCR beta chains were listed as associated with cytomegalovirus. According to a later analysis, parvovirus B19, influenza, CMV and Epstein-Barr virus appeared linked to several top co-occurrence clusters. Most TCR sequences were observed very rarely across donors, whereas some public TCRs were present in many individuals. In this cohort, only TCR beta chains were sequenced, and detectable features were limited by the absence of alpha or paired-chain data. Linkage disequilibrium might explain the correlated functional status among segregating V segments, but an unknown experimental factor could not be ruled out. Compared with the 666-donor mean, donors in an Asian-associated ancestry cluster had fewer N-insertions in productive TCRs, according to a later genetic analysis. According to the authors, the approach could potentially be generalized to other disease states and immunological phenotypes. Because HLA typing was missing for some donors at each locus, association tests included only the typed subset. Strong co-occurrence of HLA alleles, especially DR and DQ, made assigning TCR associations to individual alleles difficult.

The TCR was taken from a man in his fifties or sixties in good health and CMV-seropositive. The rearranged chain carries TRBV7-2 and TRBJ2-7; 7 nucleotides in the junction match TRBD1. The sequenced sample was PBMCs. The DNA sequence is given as TGTGCCAGCAGCTTAGCGGGGACAGCATACTACGAGCAGTACTTC. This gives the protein CASSLAGTAYYEQYF.